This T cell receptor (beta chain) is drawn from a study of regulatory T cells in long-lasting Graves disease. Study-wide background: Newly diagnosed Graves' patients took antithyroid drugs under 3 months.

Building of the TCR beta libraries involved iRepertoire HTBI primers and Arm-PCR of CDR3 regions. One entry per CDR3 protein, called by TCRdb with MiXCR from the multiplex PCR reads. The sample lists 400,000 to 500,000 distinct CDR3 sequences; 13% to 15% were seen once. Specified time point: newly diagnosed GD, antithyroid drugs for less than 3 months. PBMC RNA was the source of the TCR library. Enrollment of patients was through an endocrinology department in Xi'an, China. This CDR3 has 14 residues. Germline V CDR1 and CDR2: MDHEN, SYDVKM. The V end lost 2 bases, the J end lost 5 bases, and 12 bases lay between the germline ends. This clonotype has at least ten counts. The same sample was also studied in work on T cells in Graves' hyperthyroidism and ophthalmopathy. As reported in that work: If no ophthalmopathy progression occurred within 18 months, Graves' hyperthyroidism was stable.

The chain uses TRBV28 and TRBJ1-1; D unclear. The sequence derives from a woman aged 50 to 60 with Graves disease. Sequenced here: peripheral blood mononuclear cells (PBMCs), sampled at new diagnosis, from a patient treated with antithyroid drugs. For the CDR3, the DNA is TGTGCCAGCAGTTTAACCCACCTTGGGACTGAAGCTTTCTTT. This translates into CASSLTHLGTEAFF.